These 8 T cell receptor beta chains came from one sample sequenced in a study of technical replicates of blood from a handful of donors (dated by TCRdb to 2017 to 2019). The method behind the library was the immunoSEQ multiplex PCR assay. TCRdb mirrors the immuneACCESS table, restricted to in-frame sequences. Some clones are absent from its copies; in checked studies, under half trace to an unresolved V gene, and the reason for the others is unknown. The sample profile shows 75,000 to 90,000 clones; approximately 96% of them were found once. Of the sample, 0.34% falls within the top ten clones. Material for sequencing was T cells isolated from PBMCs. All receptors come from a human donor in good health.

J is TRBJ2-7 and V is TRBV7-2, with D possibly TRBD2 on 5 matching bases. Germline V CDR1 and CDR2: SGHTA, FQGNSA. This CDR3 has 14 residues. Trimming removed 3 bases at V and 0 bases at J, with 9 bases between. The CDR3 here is CASSFPTTSYEQYF. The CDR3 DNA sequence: TGTGCCAGCAGCTTCCCGACTACCTCCTACGAGCAGTACTTC.

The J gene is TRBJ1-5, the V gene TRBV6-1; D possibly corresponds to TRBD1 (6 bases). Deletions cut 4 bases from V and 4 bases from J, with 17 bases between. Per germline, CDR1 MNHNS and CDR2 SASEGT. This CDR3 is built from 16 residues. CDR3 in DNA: TGTGCCAGCAGTGCCCAACCACAGGGATCAAATCAGCCCCAGCATTTT. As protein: CASSAQPQGSNQPQHF.

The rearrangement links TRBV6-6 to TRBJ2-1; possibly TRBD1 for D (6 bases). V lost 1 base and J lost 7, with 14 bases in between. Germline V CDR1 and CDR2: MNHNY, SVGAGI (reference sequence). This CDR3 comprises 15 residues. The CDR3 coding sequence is TGTGCCAGCAGTTACTTACAGGAAGGACAGAATGAGCAGTTCTTC. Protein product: CASSYLQEGQNEQFF.

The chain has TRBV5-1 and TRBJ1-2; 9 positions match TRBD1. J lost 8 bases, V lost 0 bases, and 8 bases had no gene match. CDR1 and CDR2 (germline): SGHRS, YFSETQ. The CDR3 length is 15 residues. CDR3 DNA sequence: TGCGCCAGCAGCTTGGGGGACCGGGACAGGGACGGCTACACCTTC. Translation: CASSLGDRDRDGYTF.

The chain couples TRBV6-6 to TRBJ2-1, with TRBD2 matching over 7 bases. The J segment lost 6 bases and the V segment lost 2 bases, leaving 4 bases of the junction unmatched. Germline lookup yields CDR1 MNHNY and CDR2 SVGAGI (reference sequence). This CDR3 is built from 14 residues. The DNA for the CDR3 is TGTGCCAGCAGTTACCCTAGCGGCCTCAATGAGCAGTTCTTC. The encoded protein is CASSYPSGLNEQFF.

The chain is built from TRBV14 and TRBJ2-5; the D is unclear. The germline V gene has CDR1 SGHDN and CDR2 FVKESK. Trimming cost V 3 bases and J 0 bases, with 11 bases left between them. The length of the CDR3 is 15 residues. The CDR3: CASSHGRIYQETQYF. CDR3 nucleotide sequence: TGTGCCAGCAGCCATGGGCGAATATACCAAGAGACCCAGTACTTC.

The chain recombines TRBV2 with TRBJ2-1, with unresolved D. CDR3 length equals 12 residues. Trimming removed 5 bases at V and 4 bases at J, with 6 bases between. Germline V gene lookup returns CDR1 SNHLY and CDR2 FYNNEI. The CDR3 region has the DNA TGTGCCAGCAGTTCTTATTACAATGAGCAGTTCTTC. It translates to CASSSYYNEQFF.

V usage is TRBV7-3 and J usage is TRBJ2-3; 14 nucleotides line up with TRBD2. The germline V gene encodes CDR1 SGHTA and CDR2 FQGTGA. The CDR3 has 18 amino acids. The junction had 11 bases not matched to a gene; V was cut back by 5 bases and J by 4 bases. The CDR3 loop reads CASSPTSGRASSPDTQYF. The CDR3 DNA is TGTGCCAGCAGCCCGACTAGCGGGAGGGCCTCGAGTCCAGATACGCAGTATTTT.